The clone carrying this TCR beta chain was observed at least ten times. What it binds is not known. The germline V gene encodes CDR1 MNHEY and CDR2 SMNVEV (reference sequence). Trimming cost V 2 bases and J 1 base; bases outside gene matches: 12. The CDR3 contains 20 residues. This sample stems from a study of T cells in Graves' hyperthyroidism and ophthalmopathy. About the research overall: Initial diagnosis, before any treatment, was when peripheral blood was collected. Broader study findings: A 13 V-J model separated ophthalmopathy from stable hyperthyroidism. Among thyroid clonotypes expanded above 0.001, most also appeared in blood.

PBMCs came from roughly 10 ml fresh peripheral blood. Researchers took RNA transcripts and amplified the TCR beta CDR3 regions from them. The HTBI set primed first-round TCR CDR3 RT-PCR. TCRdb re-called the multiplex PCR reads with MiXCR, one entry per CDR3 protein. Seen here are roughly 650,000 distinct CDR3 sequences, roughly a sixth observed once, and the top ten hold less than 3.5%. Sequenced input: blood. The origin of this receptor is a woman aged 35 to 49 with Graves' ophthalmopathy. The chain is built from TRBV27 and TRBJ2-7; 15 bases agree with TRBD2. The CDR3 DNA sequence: TGTGCCAGCAGTTTACCTCGAGGACTAGCGGGAGGGCTCCCATCCTACGAGCAGTACTTC. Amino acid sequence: CASSLPRGLAGGLPSYEQYF.